This T cell receptor beta chain was sequenced for a study of shared clonotypes between healthy human individuals. Nashville, Tennessee was home to all donors, each a Caucasian adult. Whole-study findings and limits: Enrolling few donors narrowed the genetic and exposure-history diversity that was represented.

Sorted-subset replicate PCR reactions contained 200 ng DNA, corresponding to about 30,000 T cell genomes. Method: immunoSEQ multiplex PCR; TCRdb's copy keeps in-frame clones and lacks some. The table has about 1.4 million clones, more than 95% seen once. Note on this clone: Its antigen is not known.

V shed 6 bases, J shed 3 bases, and the junction held 5 bases outside the gene matches. The germline V gene has CDR1 MDHEN and CDR2 SYDVKM. The CDR3 length is 15 residues. Material: naive CD4+ T cells sorted from blood. Subset defined: CD45RA+ positively selected. V is TRBV28 and J is TRBJ2-1; 10 bases are a match to TRBD2. The sequence derives from a man younger than 40 in good health. The CDR3 DNA follows: TGTGCCAGCAGCCCCACTAGCGGGGACTACAATGAGCAGTTCTTC. Protein sequence: CASSPTSGDYNEQFF.